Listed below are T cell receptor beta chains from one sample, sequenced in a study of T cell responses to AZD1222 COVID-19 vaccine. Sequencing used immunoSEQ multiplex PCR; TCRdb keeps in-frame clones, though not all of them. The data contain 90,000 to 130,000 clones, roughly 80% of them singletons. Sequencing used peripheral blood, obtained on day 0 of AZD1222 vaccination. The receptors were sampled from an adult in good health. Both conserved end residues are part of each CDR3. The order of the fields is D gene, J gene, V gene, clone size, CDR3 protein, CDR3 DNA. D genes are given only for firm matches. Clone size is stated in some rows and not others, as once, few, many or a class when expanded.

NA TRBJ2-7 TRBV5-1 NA CASSLGPGDEQYF TGCGCCAGCAGCTTGGGTCCCGGGGACGAGCAGTACTTC
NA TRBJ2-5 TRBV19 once CASSIGPISRETQYF TGTGCCAGTAGTATAGGACCCATCTCTAGGGAGACCCAGTACTTC
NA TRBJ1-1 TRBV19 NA CASSIGAGRKTEAFF TGTGCCAGTAGTATAGGTGCAGGGCGGAAGACTGAAGCTTTCTTT
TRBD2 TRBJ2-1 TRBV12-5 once CASGSEIVSGGSYNEQFF TGTGCTAGTGGTTCGGAAATAGTTAGCGGGGGGTCCTACAATGAGCAGTTCTTC
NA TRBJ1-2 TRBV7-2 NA CASSLPPWGEGYTF TGTGCCAGCAGCTTACCCCCGTGGGGTGAAGGCTACACCTTC
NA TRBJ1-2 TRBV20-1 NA CSAPSGHRYTF TGCAGTGCCCCATCCGGACACCGGTACACCTTC
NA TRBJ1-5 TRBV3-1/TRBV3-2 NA CASSQGQGDQPQHF TGTGCCAGCAGCCAGGGTCAGGGTGATCAGCCCCAGCATTTT
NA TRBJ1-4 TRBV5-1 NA CASSFNGLNEKLFF TGCGCCAGCAGCTTTAACGGTCTTAATGAAAAACTGTTTTTT
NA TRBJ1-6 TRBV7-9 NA CASSQIPRGPIYNSPLHF TGTGCCAGCAGCCAAATTCCCCGGGGACCGATCTATAATTCACCCCTCCACTTT
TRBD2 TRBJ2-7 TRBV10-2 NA CASRTTSGSYEQYF TGCGCCAGCAGGACGACTAGCGGGAGTTACGAGCAGTACTTC
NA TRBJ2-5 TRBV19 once CASSKGLPGETQYF TGTGCCAGTAGTAAAGGTCTGCCGGGTGAGACCCAGTACTTC
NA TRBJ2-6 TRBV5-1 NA CASTLNSGANVLTF TGCGCCAGCACGCTTAACTCTGGGGCCAACGTCCTGACTTTC
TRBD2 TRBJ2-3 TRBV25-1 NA CASSEALAGDTDTQYF TGTGCCAGCAGTGAAGCACTAGCGGGAGACACAGATACGCAGTATTTT
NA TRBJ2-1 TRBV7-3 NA CASSLSGGNPFREQFF TGTGCCAGCAGCTTATCAGGAGGGAACCCATTTCGGGAGCAGTTCTTC
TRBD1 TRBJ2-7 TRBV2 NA CASSDRVNPYEQYF TGTGCCAGTTCGGACAGGGTCAATCCCTACGAGCAGTACTTC
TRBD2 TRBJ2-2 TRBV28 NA CASSLWGVAGDTGELFF TGTGCCAGCAGTTTATGGGGTGTGGCGGGAGACACCGGGGAGCTGTTTTTT
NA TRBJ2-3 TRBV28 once CASSAPSVLADTQYF TGTGCCAGCAGTGCGCCTAGCGTTTTGGCAGATACGCAGTATTTT
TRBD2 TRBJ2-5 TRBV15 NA CATSSRGRRETQYF TGTGCCACCAGCAGCCGCGGGAGGAGAGAGACCCAGTACTTC
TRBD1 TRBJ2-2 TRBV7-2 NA CASSLNRGTGELFF TGTGCCAGCAGCTTAAACAGGGGGACCGGGGAGCTGTTTTTT
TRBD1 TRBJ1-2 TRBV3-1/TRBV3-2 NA CASSPTGGNYGYTF TGTGCCAGCAGTCCGACAGGGGGAAACTATGGCTACACCTTC
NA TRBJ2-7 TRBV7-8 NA CASSLSRGVPYEQYF TGTGCCAGCAGCTTAAGTAGGGGGGTTCCCTACGAGCAGTACTTC
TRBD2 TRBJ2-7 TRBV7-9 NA CASSLVAGLAAADEQYF TGTGCCAGCAGCTTAGTCGCAGGACTAGCGGCCGCCGACGAGCAGTACTTC
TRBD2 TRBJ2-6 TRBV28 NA CASSSGTTSGANVLTF TGTGCCAGCAGTTCCGGGACTACCTCTGGGGCCAACGTCCTGACTTTC
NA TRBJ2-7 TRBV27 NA CASSLGPADEQYF TGTGCCAGCAGTCTCGGACCTGCCGACGAGCAGTACTTC
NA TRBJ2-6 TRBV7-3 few CASSLRGSSGANVLTF TGTGCCAGCAGCTTAAGGGGCTCCTCTGGGGCCAACGTCCTGACTTTC
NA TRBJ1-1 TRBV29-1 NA CSVHAGLNTEAFF TGCAGCGTTCATGCAGGGCTGAACACTGAAGCTTTCTTT
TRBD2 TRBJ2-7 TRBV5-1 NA CASSPTSGTPYEQYF TGCGCCAGCAGCCCTACTAGCGGGACTCCCTACGAGCAGTACTTC
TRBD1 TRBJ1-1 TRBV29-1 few CSVDTGAGDTEAFF TGCAGCGTTGATACAGGGGCGGGGGACACTGAAGCTTTCTTT
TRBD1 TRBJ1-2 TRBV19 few CASSIAPGGWYGYTF TGTGCCAGTAGTATAGCCCCAGGGGGCTGGTATGGCTACACCTTC
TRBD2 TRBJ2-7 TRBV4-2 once CASSQTSGTAYEQYF TGTGCCAGCAGCCAAACTAGCGGGACGGCCTACGAGCAGTACTTC
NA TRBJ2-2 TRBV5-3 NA CARNRDTNTGELFF TGTGCCAGAAACCGGGACACAAACACCGGGGAGCTGTTTTTT
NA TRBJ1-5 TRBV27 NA CASRGLINQPQHF TGTGCCAGCAGGGGGCTTATCAATCAGCCCCAGCATTTT
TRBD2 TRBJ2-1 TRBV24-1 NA CATSDPGLAESSYNEQFF TGTGCCACCAGTGATCCGGGACTAGCGGAGAGCTCCTACAATGAGCAGTTCTTC
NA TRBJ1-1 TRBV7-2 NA CASSLGQSNTEAFF TGTGCCAGCAGCTTAGGACAGTCAAACACTGAAGCTTTCTTT
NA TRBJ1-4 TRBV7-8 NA CASSLTSLTNEKLFF TGTGCCAGCAGCCTCACGTCTTTGACTAATGAAAAACTGTTTTTT
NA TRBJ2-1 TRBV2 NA CASSVRLPYNEQFF TGTGCCAGCAGCGTTAGACTACCCTACAATGAGCAGTTCTTC
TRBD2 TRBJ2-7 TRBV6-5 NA CASSYETSGYEQYF TGTGCCAGCAGTTACGAGACTAGCGGTTACGAGCAGTACTTC
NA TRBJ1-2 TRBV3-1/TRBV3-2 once CASSQLPGRTRGANYGYTF TGTGCCAGCAGCCAGCTTCCGGGACGGACCAGAGGAGCTAACTATGGCTACACCTTC
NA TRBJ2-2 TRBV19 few CASSQPGQNTGELFF TGTGCCAGTAGTCAGCCCGGGCAGAACACCGGGGAGCTGTTTTTT
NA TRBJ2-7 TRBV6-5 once CASTRLGGSYEQYF TGTGCCAGCACTCGGTTGGGGGGCTCCTACGAGCAGTACTTC
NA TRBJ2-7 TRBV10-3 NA CAPNPDGGPRLGEQYF TGTGCCCCGAACCCTGACGGGGGGCCCCGATTGGGCGAGCAGTACTTC
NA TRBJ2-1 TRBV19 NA CASSIASGLHREQFF TGTGCCAGTAGTATCGCAAGTGGCCTCCATCGTGAGCAGTTCTTC
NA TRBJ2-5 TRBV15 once CATSRDRTSAETQYF TGTGCCACCAGCAGAGATCGGACCTCCGCGGAGACCCAGTACTTC
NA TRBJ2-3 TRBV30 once CAWGDSGYTDTQYF TGTGCCTGGGGGGATAGCGGTTACACAGATACGCAGTATTTT
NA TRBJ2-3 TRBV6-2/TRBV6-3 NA CASSYVPGSNTDTQYF TGTGCCAGCAGTTACGTCCCGGGGAGTAACACAGATACGCAGTATTTT
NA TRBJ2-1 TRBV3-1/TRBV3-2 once CASSPTRGSYNEQFF TGTGCCAGCAGCCCAACCAGGGGCTCCTACAATGAGCAGTTCTTC
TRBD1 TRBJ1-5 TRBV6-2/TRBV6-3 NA CASSYEVRRTGDFSNQPQHF TGTGCCAGCAGTTACGAGGTTCGACGGACAGGGGATTTTAGCAATCAGCCCCAGCATTTT
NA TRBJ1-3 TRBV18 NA CASSPLALLSGNTIYF TGTGCCAGCTCACCACTAGCTTTACTCTCTGGAAACACCATATATTTT
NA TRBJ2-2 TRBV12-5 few CASGYPSSAGNTGELFF TGTGCTAGTGGTTACCCCTCCTCAGCGGGTAACACCGGGGAGCTGTTTTTT
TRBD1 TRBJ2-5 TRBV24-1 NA CATSDWTGGRSETQYF TGTGCCACCAGTGATTGGACAGGGGGAAGATCGGAGACCCAGTACTTC
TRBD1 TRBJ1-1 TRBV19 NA CASRDRENTEAFF TGTGCCAGTAGGGACAGGGAGAACACTGAAGCTTTCTTT
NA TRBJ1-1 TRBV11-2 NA CASSSRQNTEAFF TGTGCCAGCAGCTCCAGGCAGAACACTGAAGCTTTCTTT
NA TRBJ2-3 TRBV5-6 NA CASSLGTGTDTQYF TGTGCCAGCAGCTTGGGGACTGGGACAGATACGCAGTATTTT
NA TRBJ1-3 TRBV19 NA CASSISGQSDGNTIYF TGTGCCAGTAGTATATCAGGACAGTCGGACGGAAACACCATATATTTT
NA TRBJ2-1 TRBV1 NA CTSSQVLAGRDNEQFF TGCACCAGCAGCCAAGTGTTAGCGGGTAGAGACAATGAGCAGTTCTTC
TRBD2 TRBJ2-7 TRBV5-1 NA CASSLAAGGRDEQYF TGCGCCAGCAGCTTGGCAGCGGGAGGTCGGGACGAGCAGTACTTC
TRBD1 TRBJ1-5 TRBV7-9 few CASSRGTDIPGQPQHF TGTGCCAGCAGCCGCGGGACAGATATACCAGGTCAGCCCCAGCATTTT
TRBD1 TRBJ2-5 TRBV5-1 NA CASSLERTGGTETQYF TGCGCCAGCAGCCTGGAGCGCACAGGGGGCACGGAGACCCAGTACTTC
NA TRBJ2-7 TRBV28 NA CASSELDGTYEQYF TGTGCCAGCAGTGAACTGGACGGAACCTACGAGCAGTACTTC
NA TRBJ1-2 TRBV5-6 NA CASSLARGDYGYTF TGTGCCAGCAGCTTGGCCCGGGGTGACTATGGCTACACCTTC